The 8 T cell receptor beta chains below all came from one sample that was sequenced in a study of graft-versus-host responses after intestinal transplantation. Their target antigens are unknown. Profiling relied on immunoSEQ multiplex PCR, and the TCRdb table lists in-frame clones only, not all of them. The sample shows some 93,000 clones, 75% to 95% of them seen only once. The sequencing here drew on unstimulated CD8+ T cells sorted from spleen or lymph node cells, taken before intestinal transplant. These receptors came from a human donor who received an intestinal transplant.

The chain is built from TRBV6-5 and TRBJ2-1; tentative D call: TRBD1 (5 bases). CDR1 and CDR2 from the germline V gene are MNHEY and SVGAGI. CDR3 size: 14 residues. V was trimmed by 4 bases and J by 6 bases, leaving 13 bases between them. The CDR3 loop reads CASSWKGNSNEQFF. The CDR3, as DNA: TGTGCCAGCAGTTGGAAGGGGAATAGCAATGAGCAGTTCTTC.

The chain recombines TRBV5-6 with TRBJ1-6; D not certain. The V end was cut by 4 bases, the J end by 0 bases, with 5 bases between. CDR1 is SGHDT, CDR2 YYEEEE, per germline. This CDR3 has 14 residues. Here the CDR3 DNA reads TGTGCCAGCAGCAGGAGCTCCTATAATTCACCCCTCCACTTT. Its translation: CASSRSSYNSPLHF.

The CDR3 loop reads CATSRDARGSSEQYF. Written as DNA, the CDR3 is TGTGCCACCAGCAGAGATGCGAGGGGGAGTTCCGAGCAGTACTTC. The genes are TRBV15 and TRBJ2-7, with D perhaps TRBD1 (6 bases). This CDR3 contains 15 residues. The germline gives CDR1 LNHNV, CDR2 YYDKDF (reference sequence). Trimming shortened V by 0 bases and J by 6 bases, and 15 bases separated the two germline ends.

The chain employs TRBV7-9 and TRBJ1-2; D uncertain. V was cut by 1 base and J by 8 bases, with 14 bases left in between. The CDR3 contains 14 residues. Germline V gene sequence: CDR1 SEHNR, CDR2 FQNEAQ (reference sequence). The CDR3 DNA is TGTGCCAGCAGCTTAGGCTCTGGCGCGGGCGGCTACACCTTC. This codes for CASSLGSGAGGYTF.

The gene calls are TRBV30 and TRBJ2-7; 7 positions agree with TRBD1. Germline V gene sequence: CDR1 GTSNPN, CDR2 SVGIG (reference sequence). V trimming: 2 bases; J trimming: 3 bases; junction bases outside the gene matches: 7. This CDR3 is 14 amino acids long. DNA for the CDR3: TGTGCCTGGAGTACGGGGCAGGGGGACTACGAGCAGTACTTC. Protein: CAWSTGQGDYEQYF. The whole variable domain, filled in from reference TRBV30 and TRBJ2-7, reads SQTIHQWPATLVQPVGSPLSLECTVEGTSNPNLYWYRQAAGRGLQLLFYSVGIGQISSEVPQNLSASRPQDRQFILSSKKLLLSDSGFYLCAWSTGQGDYEQYFGPGTRLTVT.

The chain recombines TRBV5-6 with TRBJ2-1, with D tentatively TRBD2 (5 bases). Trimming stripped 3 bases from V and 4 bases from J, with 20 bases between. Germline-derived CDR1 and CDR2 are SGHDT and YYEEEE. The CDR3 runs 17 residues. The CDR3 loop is CASSSSSKLAEYNEQFF. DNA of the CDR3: TGTGCCAGCAGCTCCTCCTCGAAGCTAGCCGAATACAATGAGCAGTTCTTC.

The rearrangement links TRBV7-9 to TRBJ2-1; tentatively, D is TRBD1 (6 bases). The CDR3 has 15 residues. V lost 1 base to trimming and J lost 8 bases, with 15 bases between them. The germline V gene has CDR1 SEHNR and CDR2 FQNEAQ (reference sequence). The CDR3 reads CASSLEGGPYDEQFF. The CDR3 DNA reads TGTGCCAGCAGCTTAGAAGGGGGTCCGTATGATGAGCAGTTCTTC.

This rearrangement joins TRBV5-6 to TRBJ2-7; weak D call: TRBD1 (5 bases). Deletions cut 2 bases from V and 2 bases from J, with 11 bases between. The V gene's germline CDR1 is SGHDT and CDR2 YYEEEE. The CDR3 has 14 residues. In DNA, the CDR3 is TGTGCCAGCAGCTTTGGGGCTCGAGCCTACGAGCAGTACTTC. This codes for CASSFGARAYEQYF.